This is a list of T cell receptor beta chains from one sample in a study of metastatic and nonmetastatic thyroid tumors. TCRdb redid the clone calls on the PCR reads using MiXCR. The table has roughly 72,000 clones, roughly 18% seen once; the top ten hold about 13%. The specimen sequenced was blood. The source of these receptors is a female donor with papillary thyroid cancer or a benign thyroid nodule (not recorded which). Some clones in this sample may be carry-over from other donors' samples. Each CDR3 is given with its conserved first and last residue. Fields, in order: CDR3 protein, CDR3 DNA, clone size, J gene, D gene, V gene. D genes are given only for firm matches. The size of a clone is reported for some rows only, either as once, few or many, or as a class for expanded clones.

CDR3 protein: CASSLLAGHNYGYTF; CDR3 DNA: TGTGCCAGCAGCCTCCTTGCGGGACATAACTATGGCTACACCTTC; clone size: many; J gene: TRBJ1-2; D gene: NA; V gene: TRBV12-3/TRBV12-4
CDR3 protein: CASSFWGATYGYTF; CDR3 DNA: TGTGCCAGCAGTTTCTGGGGAGCAACCTATGGCTACACCTTC; clone size: many; J gene: TRBJ1-2; D gene: NA; V gene: TRBV28
CDR3 protein: CASSSRLNFEQYF; CDR3 DNA: TGTGCCAGCAGTTCCAGGTTGAACTTCGAGCAGTACTTC; clone size: few; J gene: TRBJ2-7; D gene: NA; V gene: TRBV12-3/TRBV12-4
CDR3 protein: CASSQGTGGYTEAFF; CDR3 DNA: TGCGCCAGCAGCCAAGGGACGGGAGGTTACACTGAAGCTTTCTTT; clone size: NA; J gene: TRBJ1-1; D gene: NA; V gene: TRBV13
CDR3 protein: CARVGQGGTDTQYF; CDR3 DNA: TGTGCCCGAGTGGGACAGGGGGGCACAGATACGCAGTATTTT; clone size: few; J gene: TRBJ2-3; D gene: TRBD1; V gene: TRBV28
CDR3 protein: CAWSVEGRYGYTF; CDR3 DNA: TGTGCCTGGAGTGTTGAGGGGCGATATGGCTACACCTTC; clone size: many; J gene: TRBJ1-2; D gene: NA; V gene: TRBV30
CDR3 protein: CAWSVEGALHF; CDR3 DNA: TGTGCCTGGAGCGTGGAGGGGGCCCTCCACTTT; clone size: medium-sized; J gene: TRBJ1-6; D gene: NA; V gene: TRBV30
CDR3 protein: CASSYQGSGNTIYF; CDR3 DNA: TGTGCCAGCAGTTACCAGGGGTCCGGAAACACCATATATTTT; clone size: few; J gene: TRBJ1-3; D gene: NA; V gene: TRBV12-3/TRBV12-4
CDR3 protein: CASSRSWTESYGYTF; CDR3 DNA: TGTGCCAGCAGCCGTTCCTGGACGGAGAGCTATGGCTACACCTTC; clone size: many; J gene: TRBJ1-2; D gene: NA; V gene: TRBV3-1
CDR3 protein: CASRNSLAGGPTDTQYF; CDR3 DNA: TGTGCCAGCAGGAATTCACTAGCGGGAGGGCCGACAGATACGCAGTATTTT; clone size: many; J gene: TRBJ2-3; D gene: TRBD2; V gene: TRBV11-2
CDR3 protein: CASSYGLNYEQYF; CDR3 DNA: TGTGCCAGCAGTTACGGCCTAAACTACGAGCAGTACTTC; clone size: NA; J gene: TRBJ2-7; D gene: NA; V gene: TRBV6-2/TRBV6-3
CDR3 protein: CASSSEALNTEAFF; CDR3 DNA: TGTGCCAGCTCAAGCGAGGCCCTGAACACTGAAGCTTTCTTT; clone size: NA; J gene: TRBJ1-1; D gene: NA; V gene: TRBV18
CDR3 protein: CASSRDDTDTQYF; CDR3 DNA: TGTGCCAGCAGCCGGGACGACACAGATACGCAGTATTTT; clone size: many; J gene: TRBJ2-3; D gene: NA; V gene: TRBV9
CDR3 protein: CAGVIVRGLGYTF; CDR3 DNA: TGTGCCGGAGTAATAGTAAGGGGCTTGGGCTACACCTTC; clone size: many; J gene: TRBJ1-2; D gene: NA; V gene: TRBV30
CDR3 protein: CAILGLAPDTQYF; CDR3 DNA: TGTGCCATCCTGGGACTAGCGCCAGATACGCAGTATTTT; clone size: many; J gene: TRBJ2-3; D gene: TRBD2; V gene: TRBV19
CDR3 protein: CSASGRALNEQFF; CDR3 DNA: TGCAGTGCTAGCGGGAGGGCCCTGAATGAGCAGTTCTTC; clone size: many; J gene: TRBJ2-1; D gene: TRBD2; V gene: TRBV20-1
CDR3 protein: CASPGTDPYEQYF; CDR3 DNA: TGTGCCAGCCCCGGGACAGACCCCTACGAGCAGTACTTC; clone size: many; J gene: TRBJ2-7; D gene: TRBD1; V gene: TRBV2
CDR3 protein: CASSWLASYNEQFF; CDR3 DNA: TGTGCCAGCAGTTGGCTAGCGTCCTACAATGAGCAGTTCTTC; clone size: many; J gene: TRBJ2-1; D gene: NA; V gene: TRBV3-1
CDR3 protein: CASSPSDRASGYGYTF; CDR3 DNA: TGTGCCAGCAGCCCGAGTGACAGGGCCTCTGGCTATGGCTACACCTTC; clone size: many; J gene: TRBJ1-2; D gene: TRBD1; V gene: TRBV5-6
CDR3 protein: CASSPPGRQRATEAFF; CDR3 DNA: TGTGCCAGCAGTCCCCCTGGGCGGCAGCGGGCCACTGAAGCTTTCTTT; clone size: few; J gene: TRBJ1-1; D gene: NA; V gene: TRBV6-1
CDR3 protein: CASRTSGSTGELFF; CDR3 DNA: TGTGCCAGCAGGACTAGCGGGAGCACCGGGGAGCTGTTTTTT; clone size: many; J gene: TRBJ2-2; D gene: TRBD2; V gene: TRBV27
CDR3 protein: CALTEANTGELFF; CDR3 DNA: TGTGCCTTGACGGAGGCGAACACCGGGGAGCTGTTTTTT; clone size: NA; J gene: TRBJ2-2; D gene: NA; V gene: TRBV30
CDR3 protein: CASSLWGETNSPLHF; CDR3 DNA: TGCGCCAGCAGCTTGTGGGGGGAGACGAATTCACCCCTCCACTTT; clone size: many; J gene: TRBJ1-6; D gene: NA; V gene: TRBV5-1
CDR3 protein: CASSLRPQLTGELFF; CDR3 DNA: TGCGCCAGCAGCTTAAGACCGCAGCTCACCGGGGAGCTGTTTTTT; clone size: many; J gene: TRBJ2-2; D gene: NA; V gene: TRBV5-1
CDR3 protein: CASSGGGREQYF; CDR3 DNA: TGTGCCAGCTCTGGGGGGGGACGCGAGCAGTACTTC; clone size: many; J gene: TRBJ2-7; D gene: TRBD2; V gene: TRBV6-1
CDR3 protein: CASTQLTEAFF; CDR3 DNA: TGTGCCAGCACCCAACTCACTGAAGCTTTCTTT; clone size: NA; J gene: TRBJ1-1; D gene: NA; V gene: TRBV6-1
CDR3 protein: CASSLTYEQYF; CDR3 DNA: TGTGCCAGCAGTTTGACCTACGAGCAGTACTTC; clone size: many; J gene: TRBJ2-7; D gene: NA; V gene: TRBV12-3/TRBV12-4
CDR3 protein: CASSEYGTWNEKLFF; CDR3 DNA: TGTGCCAGCAGTGAATACGGCACCTGGAATGAAAAACTGTTTTTT; clone size: NA; J gene: TRBJ1-4; D gene: NA; V gene: TRBV6-1
CDR3 protein: CATSDSTGRGEAFF; CDR3 DNA: TGTGCCACCAGTGATTCTACAGGGAGGGGTGAAGCTTTCTTT; clone size: many; J gene: TRBJ1-1; D gene: NA; V gene: TRBV24-1
CDR3 protein: CASTQGLGVADTQYF; CDR3 DNA: TGTGCCAGTACCCAGGGACTAGGGGTCGCAGATACGCAGTATTTT; clone size: many; J gene: TRBJ2-3; D gene: TRBD2; V gene: TRBV19
CDR3 protein: CPSRPPGGSAFF; CDR3 DNA: TGTCCCAGCAGGCCCCCAGGGGGATCTGCTTTCTTC; clone size: NA; J gene: TRBJ1-1; D gene: TRBD1; V gene: TRBV27
CDR3 protein: CSAGAAGAFTGELFF; CDR3 DNA: TGCAGTGCCGGCGCTGCAGGGGCGTTCACCGGGGAGCTGTTTTTT; clone size: many; J gene: TRBJ2-2; D gene: NA; V gene: TRBV20-1
CDR3 protein: CSARDPHLGGGDTEAFF; CDR3 DNA: TGCAGTGCTAGAGATCCCCATCTTGGGGGAGGGGACACTGAAGCTTTCTTT; clone size: NA; J gene: TRBJ1-1; D gene: NA; V gene: TRBV20-1
CDR3 protein: CASSYGASPWAGELFF; CDR3 DNA: TGTGCCAGCAGTTACGGGGCATCACCCTGGGCCGGGGAGCTGTTTTTT; clone size: NA; J gene: TRBJ2-2; D gene: NA; V gene: TRBV6-4
CDR3 protein: CASSLRGGLYNEQFF; CDR3 DNA: TGTGCCAGCAGCTTAAGAGGGGGCTTGTACAATGAGCAGTTCTTC; clone size: many; J gene: TRBJ2-1; D gene: TRBD1; V gene: TRBV7-3
CDR3 protein: CASSLEGTSGRYLNEQFF; CDR3 DNA: TGTGCCAGCAGCTTAGAGGGGACTAGCGGGAGGTACCTCAATGAGCAGTTCTTC; clone size: NA; J gene: TRBJ2-1; D gene: TRBD2; V gene: TRBV11-2
CDR3 protein: CASGPTGHNTDTQYF; CDR3 DNA: TGTGCTAGTGGCCCGACGGGACATAACACAGATACGCAGTATTTT; clone size: many; J gene: TRBJ2-3; D gene: NA; V gene: TRBV12-5
CDR3 protein: CASSLRPATNTEAFF; CDR3 DNA: TGTGCCAGCAGCTTAAGGCCAGCAACAAACACTGAAGCTTTCTTT; clone size: few; J gene: TRBJ1-1; D gene: NA; V gene: TRBV11-2
CDR3 protein: CASSNRFSYGYTF; CDR3 DNA: TGTGCCAGCAGCAACAGGTTTAGCTATGGCTACACCTTC; clone size: few; J gene: TRBJ1-2; D gene: NA; V gene: TRBV28
CDR3 protein: CASSPSFRGSLRSYGYTF; CDR3 DNA: TGTGCCAGTAGTCCGTCGTTTAGGGGTTCATTGAGGAGTTATGGCTACACCTTC; clone size: few; J gene: TRBJ1-2; D gene: NA; V gene: TRBV19
CDR3 protein: CASSETASSYNEQFF; CDR3 DNA: TGTGCCAGCAGCGAGACGGCGAGCTCCTACAATGAGCAGTTCTTC; clone size: NA; J gene: TRBJ2-1; D gene: NA; V gene: TRBV9
CDR3 protein: CATLRTGFYEQYF; CDR3 DNA: TGTGCCACCCTGCGGACAGGTTTTTACGAGCAGTACTTC; clone size: many; J gene: TRBJ2-7; D gene: TRBD1; V gene: TRBV6-1
CDR3 protein: CASSESGTGGQPQHF; CDR3 DNA: TGTGCCAGCAGTGAATCCGGGACAGGGGGTCAGCCCCAGCATTTT; clone size: many; J gene: TRBJ1-5; D gene: TRBD1; V gene: TRBV6-1
CDR3 protein: CASSADEAGTRGGELFF; CDR3 DNA: TGTGCCAGCAGCGCCGACGAAGCGGGGACTAGGGGCGGGGAGCTGTTTTTT; clone size: many; J gene: TRBJ2-2; D gene: TRBD2; V gene: TRBV9
CDR3 protein: CSARDASGRNEQFF; CDR3 DNA: TGCAGTGCTAGAGATGCGTCAGGGAGGAATGAGCAGTTCTTC; clone size: many; J gene: TRBJ2-1; D gene: NA; V gene: TRBV20-1
CDR3 protein: CASSEFGGADTQYF; CDR3 DNA: TGTGCCAGCAGTGAATTCGGAGGGGCAGATACGCAGTATTTT; clone size: many; J gene: TRBJ2-3; D gene: NA; V gene: TRBV25-1
CDR3 protein: CASSQGSALNTEAFF; CDR3 DNA: TGTGCCAGCAGCCAAGGTTCAGCACTTAACACTGAAGCTTTCTTT; clone size: many; J gene: TRBJ1-1; D gene: NA; V gene: TRBV14
CDR3 protein: CASSPLGLAGGFSTDTQYF; CDR3 DNA: TGTGCCAGCAGTCCGCTTGGACTAGCGGGAGGTTTTAGCACAGATACGCAGTATTTT; clone size: NA; J gene: TRBJ2-3; D gene: TRBD2; V gene: TRBV28
CDR3 protein: CSARENRGGNNEQFF; CDR3 DNA: TGCAGTGCTAGAGAAAACAGGGGAGGAAACAATGAGCAGTTCTTC; clone size: many; J gene: TRBJ2-1; D gene: NA; V gene: TRBV20-1
CDR3 protein: CASSLEQVGNQPQHF; CDR3 DNA: TGTGCCAGCAGTCTGGAGCAGGTGGGGAATCAGCCCCAGCATTTT; clone size: many; J gene: TRBJ1-5; D gene: NA; V gene: TRBV2
CDR3 protein: CASSRGRGQGQPQHF; CDR3 DNA: TGTGCCAGCTCACGAGGCAGGGGGCAGGGTCAGCCCCAGCATTTT; clone size: many; J gene: TRBJ1-5; D gene: TRBD1; V gene: TRBV18
CDR3 protein: CASSPRTIGTQETQYF; CDR3 DNA: TGTGCCAGCAGTCCCCGGACTATCGGGACACAAGAGACCCAGTACTTC; clone size: NA; J gene: TRBJ2-5; D gene: NA; V gene: TRBV27
CDR3 protein: CASSPTPDPLHF; CDR3 DNA: TGTGCCAGCAGTCCCACACCCGATCCCCTCCACTTT; clone size: many; J gene: TRBJ1-6; D gene: NA; V gene: TRBV28
CDR3 protein: CASSLTGGPYEQYF; CDR3 DNA: TGTGCCAGCAGTCTAACAGGGGGGCCCTACGAGCAGTACTTC; clone size: many; J gene: TRBJ2-7; D gene: TRBD1; V gene: TRBV28